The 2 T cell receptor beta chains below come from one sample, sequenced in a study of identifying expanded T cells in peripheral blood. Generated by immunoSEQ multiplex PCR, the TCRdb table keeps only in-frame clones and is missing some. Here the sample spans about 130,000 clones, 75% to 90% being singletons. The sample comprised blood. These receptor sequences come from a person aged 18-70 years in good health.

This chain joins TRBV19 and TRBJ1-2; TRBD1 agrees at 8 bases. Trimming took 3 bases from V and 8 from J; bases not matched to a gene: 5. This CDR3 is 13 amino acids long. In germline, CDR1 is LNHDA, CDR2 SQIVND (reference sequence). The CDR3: CASSIGQGQGYTF. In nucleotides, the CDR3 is TGTGCCAGTAGTATCGGACAGGGCCAAGGCTACACCTTC.

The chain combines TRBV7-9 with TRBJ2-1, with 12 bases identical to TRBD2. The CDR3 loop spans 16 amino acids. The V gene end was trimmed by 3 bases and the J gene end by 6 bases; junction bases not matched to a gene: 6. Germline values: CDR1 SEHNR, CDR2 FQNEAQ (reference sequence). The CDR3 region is CASSFPSGGAANEQFF. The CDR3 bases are TGTGCCAGCAGCTTCCCTAGCGGGGGGGCCGCCAATGAGCAGTTCTTC. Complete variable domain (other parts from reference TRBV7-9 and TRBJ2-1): DTGVSQNPRHKITKRGQNVTFRCDPISEHNRLYWYRQTLGQGPEFLTYFQNEAQLEKSRLLSDRFSAERPKGSFSTLEIQRTEQGDSAMYLCASSFPSGGAANEQFFGPGTRLTVL.